The clone carrying this T cell receptor (beta chain) was detected ten times or more. Its matching antigen is unknown. The data originate from a study of identical twins. The CDR3 is made up of 16 amino acids. Germline loops: CDR1 SGDLS, CDR2 YYNGEE. V trimming: 3 bases; J trimming: 6 bases; junction bases outside the gene matches: 10. The donors were all healthy and Caucasian. Points from the study as a whole: Out-of-frame TCR alpha sharing in monozygotic twins exceeded recombination model predictions. Zero-insertion analyses might be partly confounded by invariant T cells like MAIT and iNKT. Clonotypes of the beta chain that were abundant in cord blood carried fewer insertions (memory repertoires showed none).

TCRdb processed the 5' RACE reads anew with MiXCR; each CDR3 protein has one entry. This table holds about 250,000 distinct CDR3 sequences, about 8.5% found once. The data were also submitted as part of a second study, on yellow fever vaccine responses in identical twins.

This TCR was recovered from a woman under 30 in good health. Sequenced: CD8+ T cells sorted from blood. The chain carries TRBV9 and TRBJ2-2, with 8 nucleotides matching TRBD1. The CDR3 bases are TGTGCCAGCAGCGGACGGGACAGGCAAAAACCCGGGGAGCTGTTTTTT. Translating it yields CASSGRDRQKPGELFF.